Presented here are 20 T cell receptor beta chains from one specimen sequenced in a study of regulatory T cells in long-lasting Graves disease. Time point here: newly diagnosed GD, antithyroid drugs for less than 3 months. PBMC-extracted RNA yielded the TCR library. Building of the TCR beta libraries involved iRepertoire HTBI primers and Arm-PCR of CDR3 regions. From the multiplex PCR reads, TCRdb called clonotypes with MiXCR, one entry per CDR3 protein. The sample has 500,000 to 700,000 distinct CDR3 sequences, approximately 15% seen once; the top ten hold around 19%. Another study also made use of these data, one on T cells in Graves' hyperthyroidism and ophthalmopathy.

The sample in question was peripheral blood mononuclear cells (PBMCs), obtained at new diagnosis, from a patient treated with antithyroid drugs. The receptor source for this set is a woman between 25 and 40 years old with Graves disease.

This clonotype was seen ten or more times. The DNA for the CDR3 is TGTGCCAGCAGCTTAGAGAATGGGAAATCAGACTACGAGCAGTACTTC. This encodes CASSLENGKSDYEQYF. This chain links TRBV7-2 with TRBJ2-7; D unresolved. V dropped 1 base and J dropped 3 bases, with 16 bases sitting between them. The CDR3 extends over 16 amino acids. From germline, CDR1 is SGHTA and CDR2 FQGNSA.

In nucleotides, the CDR3 is TGCGCCAGCAGTGAGTCACAGGGACACACAGATACGCAGTATTTT. This translates into CASSESQGHTDTQYF. V usage is TRBV10-1 and J usage is TRBJ2-3, with D maybe TRBD1 (6 bases). The CDR3 has 15 residues. Between the trimmed V and J ends, which lost 0 bases and 2 bases, there was a span of 9 bases. From germline, CDR1 is WNHNN and CDR2 SYGVQD (reference sequence).

In this sample, this clonotype turned up a few times. The CDR3 protein is CASSPRSSEIDTQYF. CDR3 coding DNA: TGTGCCAGCTCACCACGATCTAGCGAGATAGATACGCAGTATTTT. The V call is TRBV18, the J call TRBJ2-3, with D possibly TRBD2 on 6 matching bases. The length of the CDR3 is 15 residues. Germline V CDR1 and CDR2: KGHSH, LQKENI. Trimming left V 1 base short and J 5 bases short, with 13 bases between.

This rearrangement joins TRBV20-1 to TRBJ2-2; possible D gene TRBD2, 6 bases. CDR1 and CDR2 from the germline V gene are DFQATT and SNEGSKA (reference sequence). The V and J ends lost 1 base and 5 bases respectively, with 11 bases between them. The CDR3 covers 14 residues. The chain's CDR3 is CSARAGDLTGELFF. DNA for the CDR3: TGCAGTGCTAGAGCGGGAGATCTTACCGGGGAGCTGTTTTTT.

The V and J genes are TRBV7-3 and TRBJ2-1; possible D gene TRBD1, 5 bases. V dropped 1 base and J dropped 8 bases, with 15 bases sitting between them. From germline, CDR1 is SGHTA and CDR2 FQGTGA. CDR3 length: 15 residues. In DNA form, the CDR3 reads TGTGCCAGCAGCTTAAGTACAGGTCAGTGGGATGAGCAGTTCTTC. This translates into CASSLSTGQWDEQFF.

The chain has TRBV12-3 or TRBV12-4 and TRBJ2-5, with D perhaps TRBD1 (8 bases). The CDR3 has 13 residues. Trimming removed 8 bases from V and 5 bases from J, with 15 bases in between. The CDR3 loop reads CASEQGGGETQYF. CDR3 bases: TGTGCCAGCGAACAGGGGGGGGGGGAGACCCAGTACTTC.

This clonotype was detected ten times or more. The chain employs TRBV28 and TRBJ2-5, with D perhaps assigned TRBD1 or TRBD2 (5 bases each). CDR3 length: 15 amino acids. Trimming pared 1 base from V and 5 bases from J, leaving 14 bases between. In germline, CDR1 is MDHEN, CDR2 SYDVKM. CDR3 residues: CASSLLSGPGETQYF. CDR3 DNA: TGTGCCAGCAGTTTATTATCGGGGCCTGGGGAGACCCAGTACTTC.

In its sample, this clonotype was seen many times. V and J are TRBV27 and TRBJ1-5; D perhaps matches TRBD1 (5 bases). Trimming pared 5 bases from V and 2 bases from J, leaving 16 bases between. Germline V gene sequence: CDR1 MNHEY, CDR2 SMNVEV (reference sequence). This CDR3 region has 16 residues. In DNA form, the CDR3 reads TGTGCCAGCAGTCCACGGACACCCCTTGGCAATCAGCCCCAGCATTTT. Its translation: CASSPRTPLGNQPQHF.

In its sample, this clonotype was seen many times. CDR3 sequence: CASSWGGSNYGYTF. DNA of the CDR3: TGTGCCAGCAGTTGGGGGGGGTCTAACTATGGCTACACCTTC. This chain links TRBV28 with TRBJ1-2; tentative D call: TRBD1 (5 bases). Germline V gives CDR1 MDHEN, CDR2 SYDVKM. The CDR3 sequence is 14 residues long. The V gene lost 4 bases and the J gene lost 0 bases, with 9 bases spanning the gap.

The sample holds a few counts of this clonotype. The gene calls are TRBV5-1 and TRBJ1-2; 8 bases are shared with TRBD1. The germline gives CDR1 SGHRS, CDR2 YFSETQ. The CDR3 is 12 residues long. Germline trimming cut 4 bases from V and 6 bases from J; bases unmatched to any gene: 2. The CDR3 loop is CASSLQGDGYTF. The CDR3 bases are TGCGCCAGCAGCCTACAGGGGGATGGCTACACCTTC.

As for this clonotype: Being one base from a much bigger clone, this may be a read error. The V and J genes are TRBV27 and TRBJ1-6; D might be TRBD1 (6 bases). This CDR3 is 16 amino acids long. CDR1 and CDR2 from the germline V gene are MNHEY and SMNVEV (reference sequence). The CDR3 DNA follows: TGTGCCAGCAGGGTTCGGGGGGCGATCGATAATTTACCCCTCCACTTT. Protein product: CASRVRGAIDNLPLHF.

The gene calls are TRBV10-2 and TRBJ1-2; D remains ambiguous. CDR3 length: 13 amino acids. V was shortened by 0 bases and J by 4 bases, with 6 bases between the two germline ends. Germline CDR1 reads WSHSY; CDR2 reads SAAADI. This CDR3 is CASSESRSYGYTF. For the CDR3, the DNA is TGCGCCAGCAGTGAGTCGAGGAGCTATGGCTACACCTTC.

This clonotype was observed many times. The J gene is TRBJ2-1, the V gene TRBV7-8; 11 bases map to TRBD2. The CDR3 has 18 amino acids. CDR1 SGHVS and CDR2 FQNEAQ come from the germline V gene. The V gene end was trimmed by 2 bases and the J gene end by 0 bases; junction bases not matched to a gene: 6. The CDR3 DNA sequence: TGTGCCAGCAGCTTAATGGGACTAGCGGTAGTCTCCTACAATGAGCAGTTCTTC. This sequence encodes CASSLMGLAVVSYNEQFF.

The J gene is TRBJ2-3, the V gene TRBV24-1; D is uncertain. Trimming pared 7 bases from V and 3 bases from J, leaving 10 bases between. The CDR3 covers 13 residues. Germline V lookup: CDR1 KGHDR, CDR2 SFDVKD. For the CDR3, the DNA is TGTGCCACCAGACCGGTGGGGACAGATACGCAGTATTTT. This translates into CATRPVGTDTQYF.

V gene TRBV30 combines with J gene TRBJ2-1; 12 positions agree with TRBD2. The V segment lost 1 base and the J segment 9 bases; nucleotides outside the gene matches: 10. Per germline, CDR1 GTSNPN and CDR2 SVGIG (reference sequence). CDR3 size: 16 residues. CDR3 protein: CAWSAPLAGGPGEQFF. Written as DNA, the CDR3 is TGTGCCTGGAGTGCGCCCCTAGCGGGAGGGCCGGGTGAGCAGTTCTTC.

A few counts support this clonotype. V is TRBV30 and J is TRBJ1-5; D is undetermined. Trimming shortened V by 5 bases and J by 5 bases, and 7 bases separated the two germline ends. CDR3 length: 11 amino acids. From germline, CDR1 is GTSNPN and CDR2 SVGIG (reference sequence). CDR3 residues: CAWGEDQPQHF. DNA for the CDR3: TGTGCCTGGGGGGAAGATCAGCCCCAGCATTTT.

This clonotype was picked up many times. The chain joins TRBV28 to TRBJ1-6; D is uncertain. Germline CDR1 MDHEN, CDR2 SYDVKM. The V and J ends lost 6 bases and 6 bases respectively, with 9 bases between them. This CDR3 is built from 13 residues. CDR3 amino acids: CASSLDGNSPLHF. The CDR3 DNA follows: TGTGCCAGCAGCTTGGACGGTAATTCACCCCTCCACTTT.

This chain links TRBV19 with TRBJ2-1; 10 nucleotides align to TRBD2. Germline CDR1 and CDR2: LNHDA and SQIVND (reference sequence). The CDR3 length is 18 residues. V was pared by 6 bases and J by 13 bases, with 24 bases of the junction left unmatched. This CDR3 reads CASSPGGLSGRAFRPQFF. The CDR3 DNA sequence: TGTGCCAGTAGCCCAGGGGGATTGAGCGGGAGGGCCTTTCGACCCCAGTTCTTC.

The table lists this clonotype with many counts. The CDR3 nucleotides read TGTGCCAGCAGCCACACAGGGACCCTTCAGCCCCAGCATTTT. Encoded protein: CASSHTGTLQPQHF. This chain connects TRBV28 to TRBJ1-5; a possible D gene is TRBD1 (6 bases). CDR1 MDHEN and CDR2 SYDVKM come from the germline V gene. The CDR3 covers 14 residues. Trimming removed 6 bases at V and 6 bases at J, with 15 bases between.

Remarks on this clonotype: Relative to the germline gene, one junction end is altered; a read error may explain this. The V gene is TRBV7-9, the J gene TRBJ2-1, with 8 bases fitting TRBD1. There are 12 residues in the CDR3. Germline V gene lookup returns CDR1 SEHNR and CDR2 FQNEAQ (reference sequence). The CDR3: CASSSQYDRGLF. For the CDR3, the DNA is TGTGCCAGCAGCTCCCAATACGACAGGGGTCTCTTC.